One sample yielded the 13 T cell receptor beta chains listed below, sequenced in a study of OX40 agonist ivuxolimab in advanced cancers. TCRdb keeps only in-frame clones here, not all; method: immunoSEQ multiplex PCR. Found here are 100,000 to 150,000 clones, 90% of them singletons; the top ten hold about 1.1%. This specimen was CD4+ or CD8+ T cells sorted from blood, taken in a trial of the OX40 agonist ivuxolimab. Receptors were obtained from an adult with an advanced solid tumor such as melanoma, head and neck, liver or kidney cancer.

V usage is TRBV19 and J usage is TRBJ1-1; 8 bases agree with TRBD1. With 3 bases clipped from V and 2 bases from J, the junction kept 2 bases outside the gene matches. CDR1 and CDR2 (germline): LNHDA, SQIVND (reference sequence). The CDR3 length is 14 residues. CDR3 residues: CASSIQGANTEAFF. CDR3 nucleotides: TGTGCCAGTAGTATTCAGGGGGCTAACACTGAAGCTTTCTTT.

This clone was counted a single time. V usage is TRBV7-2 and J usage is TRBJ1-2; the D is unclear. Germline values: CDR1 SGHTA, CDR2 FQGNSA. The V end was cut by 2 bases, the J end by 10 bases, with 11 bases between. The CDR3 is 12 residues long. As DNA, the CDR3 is TGTGCCAGCAGCTTAATCTCCGGTATCTACACCTTC. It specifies CASSLISGIYTF.

The CDR3 nucleotides read TGTGCCAGCAGCTTTGGGGCGGGAGTCGAGCAGTACTTC. Residues: CASSFGAGVEQYF. J is TRBJ2-7 and V is TRBV5-4; TRBD2 matches 7 bases. The trim removed 2 bases at V and 6 bases at J, leaving 5 bases unmatched. Germline V lookup: CDR1 SGHNT, CDR2 YYREEE (reference sequence). The CDR3 is 13 amino acids.

Here the CDR3 DNA reads TGTGCCAGTAGTATAGTAGAGGGAAGGAGCGAGCAGTACTTC. This gives the protein CASSIVEGRSEQYF. The chain employs TRBV19 and TRBJ2-7, with D possibly being TRBD2 (5 bases). The CDR3 runs to 14 residues. Germline V gene lookup returns CDR1 LNHDA and CDR2 SQIVND (reference sequence). V lost 1 base and J 6 bases, leaving 13 bases between the germline ends.

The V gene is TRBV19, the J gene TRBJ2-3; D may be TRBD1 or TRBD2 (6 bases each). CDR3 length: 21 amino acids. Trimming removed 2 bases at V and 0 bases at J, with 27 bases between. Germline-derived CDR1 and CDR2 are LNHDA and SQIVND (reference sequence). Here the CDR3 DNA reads TGTGCCAGTAGTATACGCCCGGGGGCCTTCCTACGTCTCCTTAGCACAGATACGCAGTATTTT. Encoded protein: CASSIRPGAFLRLLSTDTQYF.

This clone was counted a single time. The CDR3 region is CAWSLGQETQYF. DNA of the CDR3: TGTGCCTGGAGTTTAGGGCAAGAGACCCAGTACTTC. This chain joins TRBV30 and TRBJ2-5; D is unclear. Germline loops: CDR1 GTSNPN, CDR2 SVGIG (reference sequence). With 2 bases removed from V and 2 bases from J, the gap between germline ends came to 6 bases. CDR3 length: 12 residues. The variable domain in full, with the rest retrieved from reference TRBV30 and TRBJ2-5, is SQTIHQWPATLVQPVGSPLSLECTVEGTSNPNLYWYRQAAGRGLQLLFYSVGIGQISSEVPQNLSASRPQDRQFILSSKKLLLSDSGFYLCAWSLGQETQYFGPGTRLLVL.

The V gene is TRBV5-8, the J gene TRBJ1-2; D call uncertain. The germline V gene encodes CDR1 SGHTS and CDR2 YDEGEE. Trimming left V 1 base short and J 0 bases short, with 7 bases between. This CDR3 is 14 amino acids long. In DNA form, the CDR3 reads TGTGCCAGCAGCTTGCGAGAAACTAACTATGGCTACACCTTC. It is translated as CASSLRETNYGYTF. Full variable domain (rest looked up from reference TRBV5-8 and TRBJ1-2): EAGVTQSPTHLIKTRGQQATLRCSPISGHTSVYWYQQALGLGLQFLLWYDEGEERNRGNFPPRFSGRQFPNYSSELNVNALELEDSALYLCASSLRETNYGYTFGSGTRLTVV.

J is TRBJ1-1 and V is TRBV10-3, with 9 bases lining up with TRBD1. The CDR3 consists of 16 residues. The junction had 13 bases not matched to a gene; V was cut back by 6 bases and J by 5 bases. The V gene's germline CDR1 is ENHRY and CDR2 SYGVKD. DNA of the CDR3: TGTGCCATCAGCGCAGGCGGACAGGGGTGGTGGACTGAAGCTTTCTTT. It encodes CAISAGGQGWWTEAFF.

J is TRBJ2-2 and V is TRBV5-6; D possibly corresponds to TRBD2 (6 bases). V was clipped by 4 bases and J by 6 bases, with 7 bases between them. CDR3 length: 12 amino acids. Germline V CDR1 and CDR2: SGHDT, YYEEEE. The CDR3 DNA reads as TGTGCCAGCAGCGGCGGGGCCGGGGAGCTGTTTTTT. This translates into CASSGGAGELFF.

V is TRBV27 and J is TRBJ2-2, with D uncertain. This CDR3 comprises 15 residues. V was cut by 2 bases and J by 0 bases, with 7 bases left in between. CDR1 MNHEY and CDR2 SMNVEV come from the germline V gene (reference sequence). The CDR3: CASSLLLSNTGELFF. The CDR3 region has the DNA TGTGCCAGCAGTTTACTACTTTCGAACACCGGGGAGCTGTTTTTT.

As DNA, the CDR3 is TGTGCCAGCAGCTTCCAGGGGAACACTGAAGCTTTCTTT. Translating it yields CASSFQGNTEAFF. The rearrangement links TRBV7-9 to TRBJ1-1; TRBD1 is a possible D gene (5 bases). The ends were cut back, 3 bases at V and 1 base at J, with 6 bases in the middle. From germline, CDR1 is SEHNR and CDR2 FQNEAQ (reference sequence). The CDR3 sequence is 13 residues long.

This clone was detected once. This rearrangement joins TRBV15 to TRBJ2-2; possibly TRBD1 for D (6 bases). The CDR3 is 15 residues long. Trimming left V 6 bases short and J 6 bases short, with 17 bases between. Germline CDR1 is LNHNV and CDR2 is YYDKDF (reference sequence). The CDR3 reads CATRQGPLLSGELFF. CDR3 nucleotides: TGTGCCACCAGACAGGGACCTTTACTTTCCGGGGAGCTGTTTTTT.

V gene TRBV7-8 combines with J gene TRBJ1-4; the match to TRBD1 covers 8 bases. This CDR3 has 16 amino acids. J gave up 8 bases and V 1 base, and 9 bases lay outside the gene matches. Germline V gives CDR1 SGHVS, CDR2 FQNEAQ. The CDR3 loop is CASSLGGQGAGEKLFF. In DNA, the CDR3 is TGTGCCAGCAGCTTAGGGGGTCAGGGGGCAGGGGAAAAACTGTTTTTT.